This T cell receptor (beta chain) was sequenced for a study of prognosis after radiotherapy for stage I lung cancer. A volume of 5 to 6 milliliters of peripheral blood was collected by draw at each of two time points. This clonotype was found many times. Its antigen remains unidentified. Notes on the study in general: Some TCR clones were expanded. Whether these clones were tumor-specific was not determined.

The CDR3 sequence is 17 residues long. V lost 3 bases and J lost 1, with 16 bases in between. The germline V gene encodes CDR1 MNHGY and CDR2 SVAAGI. The TCR beta CDR3 region was amplified from genomic DNA, with two rounds of multiplex PCR being used for the amplification. For every TRBV and TRBJ gene, a specific primer was used in first-round PCR. MiXCR, run by TCRdb on the multiplex PCR reads, gives a single entry per CDR3 protein. Of 30,000 to 35,000 distinct CDR3 sequences listed, 48% were seen once; the top ten hold 16%. This clonotype was obtained from a donor over 45 with non-small cell lung cancer. Here the sequenced sample was PBMCs, taken before or after stereotactic body radiation therapy (not recorded which). This chain links TRBV6-9 with TRBJ1-5, with a tentative D call TRBD1 (5 bases). CDR3 DNA sequence: TGTGCCAGCAGTTACCCATCCCGGTGGGGGAGCAATCAGCCCCAGCATTTT. This sequence encodes CASSYPSRWGSNQPQHF.